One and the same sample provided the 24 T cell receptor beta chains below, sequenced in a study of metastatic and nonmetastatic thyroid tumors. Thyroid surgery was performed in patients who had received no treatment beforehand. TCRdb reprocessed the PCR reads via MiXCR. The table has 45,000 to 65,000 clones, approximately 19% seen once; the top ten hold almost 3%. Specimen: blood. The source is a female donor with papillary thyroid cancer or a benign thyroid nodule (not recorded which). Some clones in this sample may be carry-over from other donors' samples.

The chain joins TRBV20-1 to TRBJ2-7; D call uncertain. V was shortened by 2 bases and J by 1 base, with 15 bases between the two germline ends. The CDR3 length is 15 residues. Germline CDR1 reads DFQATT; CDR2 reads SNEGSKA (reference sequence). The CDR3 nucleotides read TGCAGTGCTAGAACGTTCATTGGAGATTCCTACGAGCAGTACTTC. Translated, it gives CSARTFIGDSYEQYF.

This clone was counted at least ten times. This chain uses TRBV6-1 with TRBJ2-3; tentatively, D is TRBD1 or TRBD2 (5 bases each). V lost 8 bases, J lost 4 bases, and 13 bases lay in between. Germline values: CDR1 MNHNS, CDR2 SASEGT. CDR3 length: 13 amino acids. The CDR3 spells CASGERGADTQYF. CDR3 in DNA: TGTGCCAGCGGGGAGAGGGGTGCAGATACGCAGTATTTT.

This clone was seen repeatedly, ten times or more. The DNA of the CDR3 is TGCGCCAGCAGCCAAGTCCTGGAACATGAAGCTTTCTTT. Its protein product is CASSQVLEHEAFF. The chain recombines TRBV4-1 with TRBJ1-1; no clear D. Germline loops: CDR1 MGHRA, CDR2 YSYEKL. The V and J ends lost 1 base and 7 bases respectively, with 10 bases between them. The CDR3 has 13 residues.

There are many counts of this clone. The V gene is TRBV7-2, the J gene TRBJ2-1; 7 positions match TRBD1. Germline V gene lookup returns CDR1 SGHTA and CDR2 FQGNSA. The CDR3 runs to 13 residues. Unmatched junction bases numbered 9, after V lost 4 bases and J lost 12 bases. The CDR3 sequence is CASSYHDRAGQFF. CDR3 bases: TGTGCCAGCAGCTACCATGACAGGGCGGGGCAGTTCTTC.

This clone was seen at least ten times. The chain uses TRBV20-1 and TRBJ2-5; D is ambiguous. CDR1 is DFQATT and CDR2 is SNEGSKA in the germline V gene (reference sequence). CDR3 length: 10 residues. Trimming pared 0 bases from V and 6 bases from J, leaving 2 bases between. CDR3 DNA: TGCAGTGCTAGAGATCAGACCCAGTACTTC. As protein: CSARDQTQYF.

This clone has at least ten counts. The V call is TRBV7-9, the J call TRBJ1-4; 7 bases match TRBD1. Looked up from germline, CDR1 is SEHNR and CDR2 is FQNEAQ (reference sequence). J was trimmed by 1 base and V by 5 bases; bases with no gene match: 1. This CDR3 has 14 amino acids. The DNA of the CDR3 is TGTGCCAGCAGCCGGACAGGAACTAATGAAAAACTGTTTTTT. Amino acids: CASSRTGTNEKLFF.

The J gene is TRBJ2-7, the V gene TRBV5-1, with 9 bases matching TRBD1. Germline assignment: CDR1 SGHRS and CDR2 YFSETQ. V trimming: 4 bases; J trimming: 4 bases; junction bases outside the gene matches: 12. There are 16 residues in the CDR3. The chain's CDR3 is CASSPMGGQGFYEQYF. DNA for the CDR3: TGCGCCAGCAGCCCGATGGGGGGACAGGGCTTTTACGAGCAGTACTTC.

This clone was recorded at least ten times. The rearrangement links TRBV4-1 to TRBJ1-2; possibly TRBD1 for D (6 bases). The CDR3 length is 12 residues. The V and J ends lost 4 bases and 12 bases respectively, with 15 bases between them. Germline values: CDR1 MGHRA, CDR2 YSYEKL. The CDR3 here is CASSRPGHNHTF. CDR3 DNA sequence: TGCGCCAGCAGCCGACCGGGACATAATCACACCTTC.

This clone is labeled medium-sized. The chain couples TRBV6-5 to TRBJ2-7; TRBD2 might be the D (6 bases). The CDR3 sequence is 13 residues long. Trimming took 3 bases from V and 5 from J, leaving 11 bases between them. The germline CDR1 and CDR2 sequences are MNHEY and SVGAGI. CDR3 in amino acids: CASSYLEGHEQYF. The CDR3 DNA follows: TGTGCCAGCAGTTATCTGGAGGGCCACGAGCAGTACTTC.

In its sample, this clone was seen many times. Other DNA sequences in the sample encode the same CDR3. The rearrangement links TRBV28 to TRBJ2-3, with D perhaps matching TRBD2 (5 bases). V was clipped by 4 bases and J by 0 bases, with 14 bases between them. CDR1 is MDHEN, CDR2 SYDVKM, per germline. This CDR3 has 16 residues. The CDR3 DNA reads TGTGCCAGCAGTTCCCATGGCGGAGGAAGCACAGATACGCAGTATTTT. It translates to CASSSHGGGSTDTQYF. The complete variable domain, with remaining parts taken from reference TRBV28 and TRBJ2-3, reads DVKVTQSSRYLVKRTGEKVFLECVQDMDHENMFWYRQDPGLGLRLIYFSYDVKMKEKGDIPEGYSVSREKKERFSLILESASTNQTSMYLCASSSHGGGSTDTQYFGPGTRLTVL.

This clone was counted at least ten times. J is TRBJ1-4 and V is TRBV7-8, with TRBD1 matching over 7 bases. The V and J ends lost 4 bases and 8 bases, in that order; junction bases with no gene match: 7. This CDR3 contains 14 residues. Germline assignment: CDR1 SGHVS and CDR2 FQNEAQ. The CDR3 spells CASSSRGGSEKLFF. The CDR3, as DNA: TGTGCCAGCAGCTCCCGAGGGGGCAGCGAAAAACTGTTTTTT.

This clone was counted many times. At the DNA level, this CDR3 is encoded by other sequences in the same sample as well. In nucleotides, the CDR3 is TGCGCCAGCAGTGATGGACAGGGCACTGAAGCTTTCTTT. Amino acids: CASSDGQGTEAFF. This rearrangement joins TRBV10-2 to TRBJ1-1, with TRBD1 identical over 8 bases. V was clipped by 3 bases and J by 4 bases; unmatched bases: 1. CDR3 length: 13 amino acids. CDR1 and CDR2 (germline): WSHSY, SAAADI.

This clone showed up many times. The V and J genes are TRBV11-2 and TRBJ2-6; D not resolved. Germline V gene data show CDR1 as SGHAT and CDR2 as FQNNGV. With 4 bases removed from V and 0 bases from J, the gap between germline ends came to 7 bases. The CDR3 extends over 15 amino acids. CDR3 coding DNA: TGTGCCAGCAGCTACGTAGGCTCTGGGGCCAACGTCCTGACTTTC. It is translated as CASSYVGSGANVLTF.

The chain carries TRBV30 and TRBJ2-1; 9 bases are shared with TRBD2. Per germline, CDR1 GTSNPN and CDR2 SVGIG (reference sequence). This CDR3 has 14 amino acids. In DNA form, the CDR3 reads TGTGAATGGGAAGAGACTAGCGGTTACAATGAGCAGTTCTTC. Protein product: CEWEETSGYNEQFF.

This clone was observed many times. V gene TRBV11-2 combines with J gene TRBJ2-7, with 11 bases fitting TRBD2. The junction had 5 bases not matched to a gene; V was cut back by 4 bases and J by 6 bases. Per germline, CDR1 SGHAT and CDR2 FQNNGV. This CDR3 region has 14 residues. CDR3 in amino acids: CASSSSGTSGEQYF. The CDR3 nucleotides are TGTGCCAGCAGCTCCTCCGGGACTAGCGGCGAGCAGTACTTC.

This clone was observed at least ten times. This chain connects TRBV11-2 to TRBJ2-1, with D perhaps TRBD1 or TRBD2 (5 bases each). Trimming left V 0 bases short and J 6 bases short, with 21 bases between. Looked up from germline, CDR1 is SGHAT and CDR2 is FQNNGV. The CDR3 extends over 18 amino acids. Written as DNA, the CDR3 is TGTGCCAGCAGCTTAGAGGGGCCTAGCTATCGTATTCGCAATGAGCAGTTCTTC. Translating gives CASSLEGPSYRIRNEQFF.

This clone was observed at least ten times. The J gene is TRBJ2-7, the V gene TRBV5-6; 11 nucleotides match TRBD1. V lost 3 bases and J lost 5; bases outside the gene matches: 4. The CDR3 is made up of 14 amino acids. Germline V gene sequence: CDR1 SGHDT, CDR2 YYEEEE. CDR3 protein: CASSSGQGENEQYF. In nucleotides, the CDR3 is TGTGCCAGCAGCTCGGGACAGGGGGAGAACGAGCAGTACTTC.

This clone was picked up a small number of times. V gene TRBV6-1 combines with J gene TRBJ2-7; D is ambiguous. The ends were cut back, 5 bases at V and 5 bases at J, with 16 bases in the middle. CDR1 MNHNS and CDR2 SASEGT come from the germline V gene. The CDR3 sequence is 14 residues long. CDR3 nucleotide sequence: TGTGCCAGCAGTTGTAATTTCAAGATCGACGAGCAGTACTTC. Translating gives CASSCNFKIDEQYF.

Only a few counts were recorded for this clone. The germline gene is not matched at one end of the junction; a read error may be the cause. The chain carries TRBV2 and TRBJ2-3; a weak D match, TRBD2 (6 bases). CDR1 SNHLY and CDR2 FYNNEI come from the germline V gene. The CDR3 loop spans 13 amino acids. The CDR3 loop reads CASSTGVVDKQYF. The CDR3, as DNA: TGTGCCAGCAGTACGGGAGTGGTAGATAAGCAGTATTTT.

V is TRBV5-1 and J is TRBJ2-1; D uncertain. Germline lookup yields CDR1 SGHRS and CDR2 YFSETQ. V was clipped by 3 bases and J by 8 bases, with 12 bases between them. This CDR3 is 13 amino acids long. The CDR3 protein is CASSSYSEHEQFF. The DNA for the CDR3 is TGCGCCAGCAGCTCCTATAGTGAGCATGAGCAGTTCTTC.

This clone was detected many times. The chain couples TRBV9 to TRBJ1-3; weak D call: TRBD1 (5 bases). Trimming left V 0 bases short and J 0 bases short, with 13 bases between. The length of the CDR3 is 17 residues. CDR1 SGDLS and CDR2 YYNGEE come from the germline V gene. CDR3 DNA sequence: TGTGCCAGCAGCGTAGCTGACAGAATCAGCTCTGGAAACACCATATATTTT. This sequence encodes CASSVADRISSGNTIYF.

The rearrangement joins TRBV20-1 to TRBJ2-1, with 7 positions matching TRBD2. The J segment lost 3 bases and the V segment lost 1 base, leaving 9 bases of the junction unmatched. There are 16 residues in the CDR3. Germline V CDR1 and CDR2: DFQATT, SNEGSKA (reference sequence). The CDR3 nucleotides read TGCAGTGCTAGAGGACTACCGGGAGGCCACTACAATGAGCAGTTCTTC. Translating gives CSARGLPGGHYNEQFF.

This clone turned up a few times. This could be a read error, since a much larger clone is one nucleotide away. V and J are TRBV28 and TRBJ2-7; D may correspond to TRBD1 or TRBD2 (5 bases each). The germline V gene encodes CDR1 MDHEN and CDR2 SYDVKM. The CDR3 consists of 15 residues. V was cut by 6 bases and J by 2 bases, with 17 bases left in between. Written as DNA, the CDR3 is TGTGCCAGCAGATTAGAGGGGTGTCCTACCTACGAGCAGTACTTC. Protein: CASRLEGCPTYEQYF. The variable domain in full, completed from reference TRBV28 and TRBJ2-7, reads DVKVTQSSRYLVKRTGEKVFLECVQDMDHENMFWYRQDPGLGLRLIYFSYDVKMKEKGDIPEGYSVSREKKERFSLILESASTNQTSMYLCASRLEGCPTYEQYFGPGTRLTVT.

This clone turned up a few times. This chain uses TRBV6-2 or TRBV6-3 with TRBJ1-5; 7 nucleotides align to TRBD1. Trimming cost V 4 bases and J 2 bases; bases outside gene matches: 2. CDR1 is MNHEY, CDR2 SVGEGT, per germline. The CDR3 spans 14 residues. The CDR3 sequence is CASSFTGGNQPQHF. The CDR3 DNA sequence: TGTGCCAGCAGTTTTACAGGGGGCAATCAGCCCCAGCATTTT.